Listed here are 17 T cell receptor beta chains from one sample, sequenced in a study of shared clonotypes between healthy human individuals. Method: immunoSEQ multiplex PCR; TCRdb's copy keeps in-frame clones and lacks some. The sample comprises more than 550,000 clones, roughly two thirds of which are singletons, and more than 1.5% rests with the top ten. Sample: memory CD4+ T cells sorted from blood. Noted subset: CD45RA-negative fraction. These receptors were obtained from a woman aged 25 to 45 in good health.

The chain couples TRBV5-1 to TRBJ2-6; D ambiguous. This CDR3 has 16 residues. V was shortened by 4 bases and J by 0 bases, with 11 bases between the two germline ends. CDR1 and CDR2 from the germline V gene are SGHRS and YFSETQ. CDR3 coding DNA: TGCGCCAGCAGCACCGACGGTAACTCTGGGGCCAACGTCCTGACTTTC. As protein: CASSTDGNSGANVLTF.

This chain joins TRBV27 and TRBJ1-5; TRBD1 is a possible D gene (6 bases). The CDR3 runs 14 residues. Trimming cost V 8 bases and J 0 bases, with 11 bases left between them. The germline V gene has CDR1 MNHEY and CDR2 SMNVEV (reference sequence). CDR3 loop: CASGYRDSNQPQHF. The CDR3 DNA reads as TGTGCCAGCGGGTACAGGGATAGCAATCAGCCCCAGCATTTT.

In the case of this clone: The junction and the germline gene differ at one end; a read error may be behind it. The CDR3 here is CASTGGLSSNEQFF. The CDR3 DNA reads TGTGCCAGCACGGGGGGACTATCCTCCAATGAGCAGTTCTTC. The genes are TRBV2 and TRBJ2-1; 7 nucleotides match TRBD2. Per the germline V gene, CDR1 is SNHLY and CDR2 is FYNNEI. The CDR3 loop spans 14 amino acids. The full variable domain, completed using reference TRBV2 and TRBJ2-1, is EPEVTQTPSHQVTQMGQEVILRCVPISNHLYFYWYRQILGQKVEFLVSFYNNEISEKSEIFDDQFSVERPDGSNFTLKIRSTKLEDSAMYFCASTGGLSSNEQFFGPGTRLTVL.

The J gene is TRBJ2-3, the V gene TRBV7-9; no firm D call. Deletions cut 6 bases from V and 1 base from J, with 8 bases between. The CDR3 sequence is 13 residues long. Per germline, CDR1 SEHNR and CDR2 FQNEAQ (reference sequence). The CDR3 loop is CASSTSGTDTQYF. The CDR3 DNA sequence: TGTGCCAGCAGTACGAGCGGCACAGATACGCAGTATTTT. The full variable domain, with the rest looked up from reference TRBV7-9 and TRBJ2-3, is DTGVSQNPRHKITKRGQNVTFRCDPISEHNRLYWYRQTLGQGPEFLTYFQNEAQLEKSRLLSDRFSAERPKGSFSTLEIQRTEQGDSAMYLCASSTSGTDTQYFGPGTRLTVL.

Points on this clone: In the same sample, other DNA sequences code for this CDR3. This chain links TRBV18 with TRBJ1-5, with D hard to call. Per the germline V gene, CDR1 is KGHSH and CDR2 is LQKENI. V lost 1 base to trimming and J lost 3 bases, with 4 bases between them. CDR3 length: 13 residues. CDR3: CASSPQYNQPQHF. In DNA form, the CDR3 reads TGTGCCAGCTCACCACAGTACAATCAGCCCCAGCATTTT.

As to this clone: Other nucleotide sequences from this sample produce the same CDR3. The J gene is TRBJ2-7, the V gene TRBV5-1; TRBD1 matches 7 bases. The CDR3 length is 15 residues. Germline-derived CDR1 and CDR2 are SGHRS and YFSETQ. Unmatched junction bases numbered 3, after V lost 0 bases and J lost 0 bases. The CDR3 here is CASSLGGQSSYEQYF. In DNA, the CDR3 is TGCGCCAGCAGCTTGGGGGGACAGAGCTCCTACGAGCAGTACTTC. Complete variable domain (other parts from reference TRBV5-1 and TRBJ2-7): KAGVTQTPRYLIKTRGQQVTLSCSPISGHRSVSWYQQTPGQGLQFLFEYFSETQRNKGNFPGRFSGRQFSNSRSEMNVSTLELGDSALYLCASSLGGQSSYEQYFGPGTRLTVT.

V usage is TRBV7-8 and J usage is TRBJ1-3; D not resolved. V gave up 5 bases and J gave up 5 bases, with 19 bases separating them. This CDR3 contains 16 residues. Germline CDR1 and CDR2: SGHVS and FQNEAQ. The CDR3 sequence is CASSPRTLSRRNTIYF. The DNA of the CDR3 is TGTGCCAGCAGCCCTCGGACTCTTTCCCGTCGAAACACCATATATTTT.

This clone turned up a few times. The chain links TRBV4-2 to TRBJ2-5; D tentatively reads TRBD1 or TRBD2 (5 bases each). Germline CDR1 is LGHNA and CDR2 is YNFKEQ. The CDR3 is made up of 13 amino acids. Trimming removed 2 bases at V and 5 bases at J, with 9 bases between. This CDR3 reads CASSQNRDETQYF. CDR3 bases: TGTGCCAGCAGCCAAAATAGGGACGAGACCCAGTACTTC.

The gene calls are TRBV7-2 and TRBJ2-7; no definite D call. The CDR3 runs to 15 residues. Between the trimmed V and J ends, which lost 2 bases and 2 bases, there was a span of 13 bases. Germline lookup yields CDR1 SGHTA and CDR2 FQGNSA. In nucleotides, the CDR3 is TGTGCCAGCAGCTTATCTGGGCAATCTCCCTACGAGCAGTACTTC. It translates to CASSLSGQSPYEQYF.

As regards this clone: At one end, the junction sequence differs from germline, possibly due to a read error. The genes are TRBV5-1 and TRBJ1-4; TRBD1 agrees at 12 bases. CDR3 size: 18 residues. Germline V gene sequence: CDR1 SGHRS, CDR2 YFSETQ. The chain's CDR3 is CASSPGQGAFGANEKLFF. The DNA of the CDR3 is TGCGCCAGCAGCCCGGGACAGGGGGCATTCGGAGCTAACGAAAAACTGTTTTTT. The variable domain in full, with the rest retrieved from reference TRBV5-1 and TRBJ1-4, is KAGVTQTPRYLIKTRGQQVTLSCSPISGHRSVSWYQQTPGQGLQFLFEYFSETQRNKGNFPGRFSGRQFSNSRSEMNVSTLELGDSALYLCASSPGQGAFGANEKLFFGSGTQLSVL.

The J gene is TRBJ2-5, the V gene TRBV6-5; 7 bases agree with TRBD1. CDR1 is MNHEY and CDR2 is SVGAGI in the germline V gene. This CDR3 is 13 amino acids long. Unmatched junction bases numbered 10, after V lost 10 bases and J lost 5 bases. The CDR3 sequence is CAIRTTGLETQYF. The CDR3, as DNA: TGTGCCATCAGAACGACAGGGCTGGAGACCCAGTACTTC.

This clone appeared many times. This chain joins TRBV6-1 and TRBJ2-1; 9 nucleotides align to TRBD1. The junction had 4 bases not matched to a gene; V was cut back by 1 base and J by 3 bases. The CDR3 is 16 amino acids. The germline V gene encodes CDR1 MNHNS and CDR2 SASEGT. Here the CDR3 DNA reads TGTGCCAGCAGTGAAGGGACAGGGGCGATCTACAATGAGCAGTTCTTC. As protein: CASSEGTGAIYNEQFF.

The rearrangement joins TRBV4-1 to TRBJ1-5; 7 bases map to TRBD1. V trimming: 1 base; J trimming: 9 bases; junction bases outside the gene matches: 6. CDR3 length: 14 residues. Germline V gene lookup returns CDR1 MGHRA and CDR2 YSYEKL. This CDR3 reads CASSQVGQLRPQHF. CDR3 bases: TGCGCCAGCAGCCAAGTGGGACAGTTGAGGCCCCAGCATTTT.

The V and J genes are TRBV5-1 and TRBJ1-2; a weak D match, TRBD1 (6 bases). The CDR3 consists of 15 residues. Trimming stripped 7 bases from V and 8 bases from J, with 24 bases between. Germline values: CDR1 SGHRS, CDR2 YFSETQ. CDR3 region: CASQNPGQIIGGYTF. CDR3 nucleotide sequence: TGCGCCAGCCAAAATCCGGGACAAATAATCGGCGGCTACACCTTC.

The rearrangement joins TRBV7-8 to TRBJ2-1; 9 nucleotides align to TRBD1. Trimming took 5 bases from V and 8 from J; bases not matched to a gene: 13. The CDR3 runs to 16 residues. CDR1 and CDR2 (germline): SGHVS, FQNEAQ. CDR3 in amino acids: CASSTRRTGVSYEQFF. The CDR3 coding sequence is TGTGCCAGCAGCACCCGTCGGACAGGGGTTAGCTATGAGCAGTTCTTC.

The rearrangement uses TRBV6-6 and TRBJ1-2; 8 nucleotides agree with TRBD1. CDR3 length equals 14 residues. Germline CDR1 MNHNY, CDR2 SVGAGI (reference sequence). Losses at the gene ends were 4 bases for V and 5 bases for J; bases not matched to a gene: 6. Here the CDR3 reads CASSSTGGRYGYTF. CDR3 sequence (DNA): TGTGCCAGCAGTTCCACAGGGGGGAGATATGGCTACACCTTC.

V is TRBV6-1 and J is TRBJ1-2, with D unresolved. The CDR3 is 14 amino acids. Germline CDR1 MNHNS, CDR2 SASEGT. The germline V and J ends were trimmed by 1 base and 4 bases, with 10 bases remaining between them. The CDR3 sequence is CASSEGATPYGYTF. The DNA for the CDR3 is TGTGCCAGCAGTGAAGGGGCCACCCCCTATGGCTACACCTTC.